This T cell receptor beta chain originates from a study of T cells in Graves' hyperthyroidism and ophthalmopathy. Study at large: It was at initial diagnosis, before any treatment, that peripheral blood was collected.

This CDR3 is built from 16 residues. In germline, CDR1 is MNHNS, CDR2 SASEGT. V lost 6 bases to trimming and J lost 3 bases, with 20 bases between them. Amplification yielded TCR beta CDR3 regions, with RNA transcripts as the source. When the TCR CDR3 underwent first-round RT-PCR, the HTBI primer set was used. MiXCR, run by TCRdb on the multiplex PCR reads, gives a single entry per CDR3 protein. The data show over 300,000 distinct CDR3 sequences, about 15% seen once. The table lists this clonotype with many counts. The chain combines TRBV6-1 with TRBJ1-2, with a tentative D call TRBD1 (6 bases). Sequenced input: blood. The sequence derives from a woman aged 55 to 70 with Graves' hyperthyroidism. CDR3 sequence reads: CASSLEQGLVDYGYTF. In nucleotides, the CDR3 is TGTGCCAGCAGCCTAGAACAGGGTCTGGTTGACTATGGCTACACCTTC.